This paragraph covers one TCR beta chain sequence. In the original processing: Quantification of nucleated cells was approximated via reference gene primer amplification. TCRdb's table, derived via immunoSEQ multiplex PCR, lists solely in-frame clones and lacks some. That table furnishes V, J and clone size, whereas the DNA furnished D and trimming. The table shows under 250,000 clones, with more than 70% occurring only once. These data come from a study of blood T cell repertoires in COVID-19. Study at large: PBMCs, B-cell-depleted T cells, or T cells provided the cDNA or gDNA that made up the material.

The CDR3 has 16 amino acids. The germline gives CDR1 SGHAT, CDR2 FQNNGV. V lost 1 base to trimming and J lost 3 bases, with 10 bases between them. The TCR sequence derives from a man aged 35 to 55 with active or convalescent COVID-19. The sample comprised peripheral blood. This chain joins TRBV11-2 and TRBJ2-6; D might be TRBD1 (5 bases). The CDR3 sequence: CASSLGAGYGANVLTF. The CDR3, as DNA: TGTGCCAGCAGCTTAGGGGCAGGGTATGGGGCCAACGTCCTGACTTTC. Filled out from reference TRBV11-2 and TRBJ2-6, the complete variable domain reads EAGVAQSPRYKIIEKRQSVAFWCNPISGHATLYWYQQILGQGPKLLIQFQNNGVVDDSQLPKDRFSAERLKGVDSTLKIQPAKLEDSAVYLCASSLGAGYGANVLTFGAGSRLTVL.